This entry concerns a single TCR beta chain. Ten or more counts support this clonotype. The target of this receptor is not known. No base quality values were provided; no much bigger clone lies one nucleotide off. Ophthalmopathy patients had moderately to severely active disease, Clinical Activity Score of at least 3, NOSPECS grade of at least 4, and duration under 3 months. Exclusion was applied to patients with uncontrolled infections, other autoimmune diseases, pregnancy or lactation. Diagnoses were based on clinical symptoms, serum thyroxine and TRAb, thyroid ultrasound and orbital computed tomography. PBMCs were separated from roughly 10 ml of fresh peripheral blood using Ficoll-Paque density gradient centrifugation. Total RNA was extracted with Trizol reagent, and quality was checked on an Agilent 2100 Bioanalyzer. The CDR3, cysteine through phenylalanine, is 15 amino acids long. The CDR3 DNA has 45 bases and is translated from base 1. The germline V gene specifies SGHAT as CDR1 and FQNNGV as CDR2. The V end gives up 5 bases and the J end 2 bases, leaving 9 bases in the junction not matched to a gene.

TCR beta CDR3 regions were amplified from RNA transcripts. For the first round of RT-PCR on the TCR CDR3, the HTBI primer set was used together with the Qiagen OneStep RT-PCR kit. Libraries were constructed in a second round of multiplex PCR, after which size selection and purification were carried out. Sequencing of the libraries was done on an Illumina HiSeq2000 using paired-end 100 bp reads. Per the source publication's procedure: SOAPnuke was used to process the raw data, with reads discarded if the reads contained adapters or uncalled bases, had a mean Phred below 15, or lacked an exact constant-primer or identifier match. High-quality paired reads were merged using COPE v1.2.5, and each unique nucleotide sequence was defined as a clonotype. MiTCR v1.1 was used to align the clonotypes against IMGT TRBV, TRBD and TRBJ reference segments. The analysis was restricted to V-J combinations with a frequency above 0.0001, which together covered over 99% of the repertoires. The TCS score was defined as the ratio of F50 (clonal expansion) to E x V (chaos), calculated using BLOSUM62-based TCRdist between CDR3 peptides within each V-J. Welch's t-statistics and random forest reduced around 550 V-J features to 13, which were used in a naive Bayes classifier (R e1071). Using fastp at Q25 and MiXCR, TCRdb reprocessed the public reads and kept productive beta chains. Rows are unified per CDR3 protein, each entry keeping the most common DNA and genes. The V and J calls shown here were made by TCRdb, not taken from the authors' results. Counted in this sample were approximately 570,000 distinct CDR3 sequences; approximately 20% of them appeared once. Jointly, the top ten make up roughly 47% of the sample.

The data are from a study of T cells in Graves' hyperthyroidism and ophthalmopathy (dated by TCRdb to the late 2010s). Study-wide context: Peripheral blood was sampled at the time of initial diagnosis, prior to any treatment. According to the paper, TCR Vbeta CDR3 sequencing was carried out on 135 peripheral blood samples, which came from over 40 ophthalmopathy, some 73 hyperthyroidism and some 17 progressor patients. The approximately 95 discovery patients were divided at random into training and test sets in a 7:3 ratio. Once sampling was done, hyperthyroidism patients were given methimazole at a starting dose of 30 mg daily, whereas ophthalmopathy patients were given high-dose intravenous methylprednisolone. In addition, the study compared T-cell repertoires in thyroid tissue and in blood from 6 or 7 Graves' hyperthyroidism patients. A discovery cohort of around 98 patients, about 40 with Graves' ophthalmopathy and over 55 with stable Graves' hyperthyroidism, was used to find distinguishing TCR V-J signatures. Prospective prediction of ophthalmopathy was tested in an independent validation cohort of approximately 18 hyperthyroidism patients and 17 patients who later progressed to ophthalmopathy. Points the paper makes about the study in general: Ophthalmopathy was separated from stable hyperthyroidism by a 13 V-J signature model, with over 85% sensitivity and roughly 81% specificity obtained in cross-validation and 80%/75% obtained in testing. In validation, progression to ophthalmopathy was predicted by the model with roughly 69% sensitivity and 72% to 85% specificity, a median of approximately 6.5 months before onset. No statistical method was used to set the sample size in advance, and investigators knew the group allocation. Most expanded thyroid clonotypes (frequency above 0.001) were also detected in blood, a finding suggesting that blood repertoires may reflect thyroid immune responses.

This sequence uses TRBV11-2 and TRBJ2-7; 7 central bases correspond to TRBD2. Sequenced material: blood. The sequence was collected from a middle-aged man with Graves' ophthalmopathy. The CDR3 sequence is CASSTLSGGAYEQYF. The DNA sequence follows: TGTGCCAGCAGCACCCTTAGTGGGGGGGCCTACGAGCAGTACTTC.